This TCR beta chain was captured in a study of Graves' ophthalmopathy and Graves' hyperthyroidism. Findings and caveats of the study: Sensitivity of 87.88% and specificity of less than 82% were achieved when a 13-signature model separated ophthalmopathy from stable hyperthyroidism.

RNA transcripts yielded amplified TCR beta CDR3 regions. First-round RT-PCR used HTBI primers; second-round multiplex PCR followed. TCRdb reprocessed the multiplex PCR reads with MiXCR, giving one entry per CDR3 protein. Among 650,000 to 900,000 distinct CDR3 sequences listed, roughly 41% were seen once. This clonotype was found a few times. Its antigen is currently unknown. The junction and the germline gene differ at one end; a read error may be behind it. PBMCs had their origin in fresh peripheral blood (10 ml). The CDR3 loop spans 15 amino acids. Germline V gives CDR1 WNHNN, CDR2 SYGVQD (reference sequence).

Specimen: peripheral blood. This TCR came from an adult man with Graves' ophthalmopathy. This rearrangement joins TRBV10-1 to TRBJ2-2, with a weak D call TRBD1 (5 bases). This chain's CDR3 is CASSYSGRVTGELFF. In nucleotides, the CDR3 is TGTGCCAGCAGTTACTCTGGCAGGGTCACCGGGGAGCTGTTTTTT.